This T cell receptor (beta chain) derives from a study of beta chain features in type 1 diabetes. The study's findings and limits: PCR might favor shorter templates, but any such skew would affect patients and controls equally. When Type 1 diabetes patients were examined, their TCRB CDR3s proved moderately but significantly shorter in all four CD4+ subsets.

Every bit of the isolated RNA underwent reverse transcription, so sequencing read expressed TCRB transcripts. Each sample of naive, central memory or regulatory T cells had, on average, about 3.57 million reads. The repertoire was sequenced with immunoSEQ multiplex PCR; TCRdb's copy has only in-frame clones and lacks some. The table lists 55,000 to 80,000 clones, around 49% of them singletons. CDR1 is MNHNS, CDR2 SASEGT, per germline. V shed 6 bases and J 5 bases; nucleotides not matched to a gene: 10. CDR3 length equals 15 residues. About this clone itself: Its antigen is not known.

This TCR derives from a man aged 25 to 40 with type 1 diabetes. The rearrangement joins TRBV6-1 to TRBJ1-1; 9 bases map to TRBD1. The sequenced sample was central memory CD4+ T cells from blood. CDR3 sequence (DNA): TGTGCCAGCAGGAGTCCGGGACAGGGAAGGACTGAAGCTTTCTTT. Translating gives CASRSPGQGRTEAFF.